The 16 T cell receptor beta chains given below trace back to one sample, sequenced in a study of cytomegalovirus exposure and HLA in healthy donors. The PCR contained 60 Vbeta and 13 Jbeta primers. The method was immunoSEQ multiplex PCR; TCRdb's version includes in-frame clones alone and lacks a portion of them. The sample records around 190,000 clones, 70% to 80% being singletons. Sequenced: PBMCs. The receptors shown here come from a woman aged 30 to 39 in good health and CMV-seropositive.

This chain uses TRBV7-9 with TRBJ2-1, with 9 nucleotides matching TRBD2. V dropped 6 bases and J dropped 4; count of bases not matched to a gene: 1. The germline gives CDR1 SEHNR, CDR2 FQNEAQ (reference sequence). The CDR3 runs to 13 residues. CDR3 DNA sequence: TGTGCCAGCAGAGCGGGAGGATACAATGAGCAGTTCTTC. Translating gives CASRAGGYNEQFF.

V gene TRBV10-3 combines with J gene TRBJ2-2; TRBD2 agrees at 7 bases. The CDR3 has 15 amino acids. Germline V gives CDR1 ENHRY, CDR2 SYGVKD. Unmatched junction bases numbered 4, after V lost 3 bases and J lost 3 bases. The DNA for the CDR3 is TGTGCCATCAGTGATTCAGCGGGGTACACCGGGGAGCTGTTTTTT. Encoded protein: CAISDSAGYTGELFF.

The chain employs TRBV6-5 and TRBJ2-3, with TRBD2 as a possible D gene (6 bases). This CDR3 has 15 residues. Germline CDR1 reads MNHEY; CDR2 reads SVGAGI. With 5 bases removed from V and 2 bases from J, the gap between germline ends came to 14 bases. Here the CDR3 reads CASSAVSGATDTQYF. As DNA, the CDR3 is TGTGCCAGCAGTGCGGTTAGCGGCGCCACAGATACGCAGTATTTT.

This chain links TRBV6-1 with TRBJ1-5; unclear D gene. Trimming took 3 bases from V and 4 from J, leaving 7 bases between them. Germline CDR1 is MNHNS and CDR2 is SASEGT. The CDR3 contains 13 residues. The CDR3 here is CASSETKNQPQHF. DNA of the CDR3: TGTGCCAGCAGTGAGACTAAGAATCAGCCCCAGCATTTT.

The chain combines TRBV7-2 with TRBJ1-1, with TRBD1 matching 9 bases. CDR1 SGHTA and CDR2 FQGNSA come from the germline V gene. Unmatched junction bases numbered 9, after V lost 5 bases and J lost 8 bases. The CDR3 covers 14 residues. The CDR3 DNA is TGTGCCAGCAGCGCCGGGACAGGGTTCGGGGAAGCTTTCTTT. This gives the protein CASSAGTGFGEAFF.

V gene TRBV7-9 combines with J gene TRBJ2-7, with 7 bases identical to TRBD2. The CDR3 runs to 16 residues. Trimming removed 5 bases from V and 1 base from J; junction bases left unmatched: 11. The germline CDR1 and CDR2 sequences are SEHNR and FQNEAQ (reference sequence). CDR3 amino acids: CASSRSGIAGSYEQYF. CDR3 coding DNA: TGTGCCAGCAGCCGATCGGGGATAGCGGGTTCCTACGAGCAGTACTTC.

V usage is TRBV2 and J usage is TRBJ2-1; 7 positions agree with TRBD1. The germline V gene encodes CDR1 SNHLY and CDR2 FYNNEI. V shed 7 bases, J shed 9 bases, and the junction held 9 bases outside the gene matches. CDR3 length: 13 residues. CDR3 protein: CASTMIAGGEQFF. CDR3 bases: TGTGCCAGCACTATGATCGCAGGGGGTGAGCAGTTCTTC.

J is TRBJ2-5 and V is TRBV18; D uncertain. CDR1 and CDR2 (germline): KGHSH, LQKENI. V lost 0 bases, J lost 5 bases, and 16 bases lay in between. CDR3 length equals 16 residues. The CDR3 protein is CASSPPPASSLETQYF. CDR3 nucleotide sequence: TGTGCCAGCTCACCACCCCCCGCGAGCTCGTTGGAGACCCAGTACTTC.

This clone was counted once. J is TRBJ2-4 and V is TRBV27, with a tentative D call TRBD2 (7 bases). Germline V gives CDR1 MNHEY, CDR2 SMNVEV (reference sequence). The CDR3 loop spans 16 amino acids. V was pared by 3 bases and J by 3 bases, with 15 bases between. The CDR3 region is CASSFGGLGVKNIQYF. CDR3 nucleotide sequence: TGTGCCAGCAGTTTCGGGGGGCTGGGGGTCAAAAACATTCAGTACTTC.

Points on this clone: At one end, the junction sequence differs from germline, possibly due to a read error. The V and J genes are TRBV5-4 and TRBJ1-2, with D maybe TRBD1 (5 bases). The CDR3 extends over 12 amino acids. Per the germline V gene, CDR1 is SGHNT and CDR2 is YYREEE (reference sequence). The CDR3 nucleotides are TGTGCCAGCAGCTTGGGGGCCCGGGGGATTTCCTTC. This sequence encodes CASSLGARGISF.

This rearrangement joins TRBV18 to TRBJ2-7; no firm D call. V lost 2 bases and J 2 bases, leaving 13 bases between the germline ends. Germline CDR1 and CDR2: KGHSH and LQKENI. CDR3 size: 15 residues. The DNA for the CDR3 is TGTGCCAGCTCACCAATTCAGTCACCAGCCTACGAGCAGTACTTC. Its translation is CASSPIQSPAYEQYF.

This chain uses TRBV14 with TRBJ2-7; 7 nucleotides align to TRBD1. Germline CDR1 SGHDN, CDR2 FVKESK. There are 15 residues in the CDR3. With 4 bases clipped from V and 2 bases from J, the junction kept 8 bases outside the gene matches. CDR3 loop: CASSPWDSVTYEQYF. The CDR3 DNA is TGTGCCAGCAGCCCCTGGGACAGCGTTACCTACGAGCAGTACTTC.

The chain employs TRBV4-3 and TRBJ2-3; TRBD1 is a possible D gene (5 bases). The CDR3 extends over 14 amino acids. Germline CDR1 reads LGHNA; CDR2 reads YSLEER. Trimming removed 5 bases at V and 0 bases at J, with 9 bases between. The CDR3 DNA reads TGCGCCAGCAGCATCAGACAGAGCACAGATACGCAGTATTTT. Protein: CASSIRQSTDTQYF.

The gene calls are TRBV6-5 and TRBJ2-7, with D tentatively TRBD1 (6 bases). CDR1 and CDR2 (germline): MNHEY, SVGAGI. Trimming stripped 5 bases from V and 2 bases from J, with 16 bases between. The CDR3 runs to 15 residues. In nucleotides, the CDR3 is TGTGCCAGCAGTGGCCCACAGGGACCCCCCTACGAGCAGTACTTC. Its translation: CASSGPQGPPYEQYF.

The rearrangement uses TRBV19 and TRBJ2-5; 7 nucleotides line up with TRBD1. The V and J ends lost 7 bases and 5 bases, in that order; junction bases with no gene match: 7. The CDR3 consists of 13 residues. Germline V gives CDR1 LNHDA, CDR2 SQIVND (reference sequence). The CDR3 is CASTEQGSETQYF. CDR3 nucleotides: TGTGCCAGTACCGAACAGGGGAGCGAGACCCAGTACTTC.

The genes are TRBV6-5 and TRBJ1-6; possibly TRBD1 for D (5 bases). The CDR3 runs to 14 residues. V was cut by 6 bases and J by 6 bases, with 12 bases left in between. Germline V gives CDR1 MNHEY, CDR2 SVGAGI. The CDR3: CASRAQGTNSPLHF. CDR3 bases: TGTGCCAGCAGGGCTCAGGGAACTAATTCACCCCTCCACTTT.